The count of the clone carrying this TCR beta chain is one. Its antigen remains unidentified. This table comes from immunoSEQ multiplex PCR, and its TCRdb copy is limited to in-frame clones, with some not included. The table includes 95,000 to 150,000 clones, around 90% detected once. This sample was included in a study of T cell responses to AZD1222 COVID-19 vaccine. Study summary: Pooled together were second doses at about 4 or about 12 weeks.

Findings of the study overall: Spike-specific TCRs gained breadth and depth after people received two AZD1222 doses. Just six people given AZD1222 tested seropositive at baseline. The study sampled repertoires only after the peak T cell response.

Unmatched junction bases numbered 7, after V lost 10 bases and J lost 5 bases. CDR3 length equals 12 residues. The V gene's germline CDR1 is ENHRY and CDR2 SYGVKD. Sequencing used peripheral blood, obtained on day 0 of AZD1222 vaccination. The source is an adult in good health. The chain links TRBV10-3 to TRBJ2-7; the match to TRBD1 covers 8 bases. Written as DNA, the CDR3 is TGTGCCACCGCAGGGACAGGAGACGAGCAGTACTTC. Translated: CATAGTGDEQYF.